A selection of T cell receptor beta chains follows, all from one sample in a study of human T cells and chemical hapten exposure. One entry per CDR3 protein, called by TCRdb with MiXCR from the RACE reads. Here the sample spans around 350,000 distinct CDR3 sequences, around 5.5% being singletons. Source: whole blood, taken in connection with sensitization to the hapten diphenylcyclopropenone (DPC). The receptors come from a woman aged 18-29 years with alopecia areata. Some clones in this sample may be carry-over from other donors' samples. Both conserved end residues are part of each CDR3. Each record gives: V gene, D gene, clone size, J gene, CDR3 DNA, CDR3 protein. A D gene is named only where the DNA matches it firmly. Clone size appears in some rows only: once, few, many, or a class for an expanded clone.

v_gene: TRBV20-1; d_gene: .; abundance: few; j_gene: TRBJ2-2; CDR3nt: TGCAGTGCTAGAGATCCAGGCAGGGGTGGAACCGGGGAGCTGTTTTTT; CDR3aa: CSARDPGRGGTGELFF
v_gene: TRBV5-6; d_gene: .; abundance: few; j_gene: TRBJ1-2; CDR3nt: TGTGCCAGCAGCTTAGAACCTACAGAAAACTTCTATGGCTACACCTTC; CDR3aa: CASSLEPTENFYGYTF
v_gene: TRBV9; d_gene: .; abundance: .; j_gene: TRBJ1-3; CDR3nt: TGTGCCAGCAGCGTAGAGGCGGCTGGAAACACCATATATTTT; CDR3aa: CASSVEAAGNTIYF
v_gene: TRBV20-1; d_gene: .; abundance: many; j_gene: TRBJ1-6; CDR3nt: TGCAGTGCCTGGACAGACTCCTATAATTCACCCCTCCACTTT; CDR3aa: CSAWTDSYNSPLHF
v_gene: TRBV12-3/TRBV12-4; d_gene: TRBD1; abundance: many; j_gene: TRBJ1-4; CDR3nt: TGTGCCAGCAGTGCAATCGGACAGGGGACTAATGAAAAACTGTTTTTT; CDR3aa: CASSAIGQGTNEKLFF
v_gene: TRBV7-2; d_gene: .; abundance: .; j_gene: TRBJ2-3; CDR3nt: TGTGCCAGCAGCTTTGGGGGGCTGGGAGATACGCAGTATTTT; CDR3aa: CASSFGGLGDTQYF
v_gene: TRBV20-1; d_gene: .; abundance: many; j_gene: TRBJ1-1; CDR3nt: TGCAGTGCTAGCGGCGGGGAGGCAGCAGTTCACACTGAAGCTTTCTTT; CDR3aa: CSASGGEAAVHTEAFF
v_gene: TRBV3-1; d_gene: .; abundance: .; j_gene: TRBJ2-1; CDR3nt: TGTGCCAGCAGCCATGTCGGATACAATGAGCAGTTCTTC; CDR3aa: CASSHVGYNEQFF
v_gene: TRBV12-3/TRBV12-4; d_gene: .; abundance: many; j_gene: TRBJ2-5; CDR3nt: TGTGCCAGCAGTTTTACGGAAGAGACCCAGTACTTC; CDR3aa: CASSFTEETQYF
v_gene: TRBV12-5; d_gene: .; abundance: .; j_gene: TRBJ1-1; CDR3nt: TGTGCTAGTGGTATGGGCAGATTCGACACTGAAGCTTTCTTT; CDR3aa: CASGMGRFDTEAFF
v_gene: TRBV7-3; d_gene: .; abundance: many; j_gene: TRBJ2-2; CDR3nt: TGTGCCAGCAGCTTATCGGGGACCGGGGCCGGGGAGCTGTTTTTT; CDR3aa: CASSLSGTGAGELFF
v_gene: TRBV15; d_gene: .; abundance: few; j_gene: TRBJ1-3; CDR3nt: TGTGCCACCAGCAGAGATGGGGGCCCCTCTGGAAACACCATATATTTT; CDR3aa: CATSRDGGPSGNTIYF
v_gene: TRBV12-3/TRBV12-4; d_gene: .; abundance: .; j_gene: TRBJ2-2; CDR3nt: TGTGCCAGCACAGGGCCGGAGAACACCGGGGAGCTGTTTTTT; CDR3aa: CASTGPENTGELFF
v_gene: TRBV20-1; d_gene: TRBD2; abundance: many; j_gene: TRBJ2-5; CDR3nt: TGCAGTGCTAGGGCCCCCGGGGGGATACAAGAGACCCAGTACTTC; CDR3aa: CSARAPGGIQETQYF
v_gene: TRBV6-1; d_gene: .; abundance: .; j_gene: TRBJ2-7; CDR3nt: TGTGCCAGCAGCCCTTCGACAGGGAGGACCTACGAGCAGTACTTC; CDR3aa: CASSPSTGRTYEQYF
v_gene: TRBV25-1; d_gene: .; abundance: many; j_gene: TRBJ2-7; CDR3nt: TGTGCCAGCAGTGACTTAGACAACTACGAGCAGTACTTC; CDR3aa: CASSDLDNYEQYF
v_gene: TRBV9; d_gene: .; abundance: .; j_gene: TRBJ2-5; CDR3nt: TGTGCCAGCAGCGGGGCCCTGGGGGGCGCCCCTCGGGAGACCCAGTACTTC; CDR3aa: CASSGALGGAPRETQYF
v_gene: TRBV24-1; d_gene: .; abundance: .; j_gene: TRBJ2-3; CDR3nt: TGTGCCACCAGTGATAGGGGCTTCACAGATACGCAGTATTTT; CDR3aa: CATSDRGFTDTQYF
v_gene: TRBV6-1; d_gene: .; abundance: few; j_gene: TRBJ1-2; CDR3nt: TGTGCCAGCAGCCCCGGGACCGTCGGCGGCTATGGCTACACCTTC; CDR3aa: CASSPGTVGGYGYTF
v_gene: TRBV18; d_gene: .; abundance: few; j_gene: TRBJ2-7; CDR3nt: TGTGCCATCCGAACAGAGTACGAGCAGTACTTC; CDR3aa: CAIRTEYEQYF
v_gene: TRBV5-1; d_gene: TRBD1; abundance: few; j_gene: TRBJ1-1; CDR3nt: TGCGCCAGCAGCTTAGCCCGACAGGGTCTTGAAGCTTTCTTT; CDR3aa: CASSLARQGLEAFF
v_gene: TRBV4-3; d_gene: .; abundance: .; j_gene: TRBJ2-7; CDR3nt: TGCGCCAGCAGCCAGTTGTTGGGCTTGGGGGAGCAGTACTTC; CDR3aa: CASSQLLGLGEQYF
v_gene: TRBV7-2; d_gene: .; abundance: .; j_gene: TRBJ2-7; CDR3nt: TGTGCCAGCAGCTCGCAGGGTTCCGTAACCTACGAGCAGTACTTC; CDR3aa: CASSSQGSVTYEQYF
v_gene: TRBV2; d_gene: .; abundance: .; j_gene: TRBJ1-4; CDR3nt: TGTGCCAGCCTTAACCCGGCAGCAACTAATGAAAAACTGTTTTTT; CDR3aa: CASLNPAATNEKLFF
v_gene: TRBV11-3; d_gene: .; abundance: few; j_gene: TRBJ2-1; CDR3nt: TGTGCCAGCAGCTATGAGTTGGGGGCGGGAAATGAGCAGTTCTTC; CDR3aa: CASSYELGAGNEQFF
v_gene: TRBV7-2; d_gene: .; abundance: many; j_gene: TRBJ1-6; CDR3nt: TGTGCCAGCAGCTTAGGGGAGTCACCCCTCCACTTT; CDR3aa: CASSLGESPLHF
v_gene: TRBV2; d_gene: TRBD2; abundance: many; j_gene: TRBJ2-7; CDR3nt: TGTGCCAGCAGTCCGCTAGCGGGGGGGCCGTCCGAGCAGTACTTC; CDR3aa: CASSPLAGGPSEQYF
v_gene: TRBV4-3; d_gene: .; abundance: .; j_gene: TRBJ1-1; CDR3nt: TGCGCCAGCAAGGGCAAGGACCGCGTGAACACTGAAGCTTTCTTT; CDR3aa: CASKGKDRVNTEAFF
v_gene: TRBV3-1; d_gene: .; abundance: many; j_gene: TRBJ2-3; CDR3nt: TGTGCCAGCAGCCCTCACACAGATACGCAGTATTTT; CDR3aa: CASSPHTDTQYF
v_gene: TRBV11-2; d_gene: .; abundance: many; j_gene: TRBJ2-7; CDR3nt: TGTGCCAGCAGCCGGGACGCCTACGAGCAGTACTTC; CDR3aa: CASSRDAYEQYF
v_gene: TRBV5-1; d_gene: TRBD1; abundance: many; j_gene: TRBJ2-7; CDR3nt: TGCGCCAGCAGCCACGGGACAGTCTCCTACGAGCAGTACTTC; CDR3aa: CASSHGTVSYEQYF
v_gene: TRBV16; d_gene: .; abundance: few; j_gene: TRBJ1-1; CDR3nt: TGTGCCAGCAGCCAAGGAGGGAGCACTGAAGCTTTCTTT; CDR3aa: CASSQGGSTEAFF
v_gene: TRBV24-1; d_gene: .; abundance: .; j_gene: TRBJ2-6; CDR3nt: TGTGCCACCGGTAGTTTAACTGGGGCCAACGTCCTGACTTTC; CDR3aa: CATGSLTGANVLTF
v_gene: TRBV7-9; d_gene: .; abundance: few; j_gene: TRBJ1-4; CDR3nt: TGTGCCAGCAGCTTGATAGTCCTATCAACTAATGAAAAACTGTTTTTT; CDR3aa: CASSLIVLSTNEKLFF
v_gene: TRBV5-6; d_gene: .; abundance: .; j_gene: TRBJ2-5; CDR3nt: TGTGCCAGCAGCTCGAGGGGCGCTGGGGAGACCCAGTACTTC; CDR3aa: CASSSRGAGETQYF
v_gene: TRBV5-5; d_gene: TRBD2; abundance: .; j_gene: TRBJ2-2; CDR3nt: TGTGCCAGCAGCTTGAGGCTAGCGGTAAACACCGGGGAGCTGTTTTTT; CDR3aa: CASSLRLAVNTGELFF
v_gene: TRBV27; d_gene: .; abundance: .; j_gene: TRBJ2-6; CDR3nt: TGTGCCAGCACCACCCCCAGGGAACCCCCTTTTGGGGCCAACGTCCTGACTTTC; CDR3aa: CASTTPREPPFGANVLTF